The 28 T cell receptor beta chains presented below share a single source sample, sequenced in a study of regulatory T cells in long-lasting Graves disease (dated by TCRdb to the early 2020s). In the paper's terms, the time point label means: newly diagnosed GD, antithyroid drugs for less than 3 months. RNA was extracted from PBMCs in TRIzol for both TCR sequencing and RNA sequencing. Libraries were constructed by multiplex PCR. TCRdb shows the sequencer as Illumina HiSeq 4000. iRepertoire HTBI primers and Arm-PCR amplification of CDR3 regions were used to construct TCR beta libraries. The public reads were quality trimmed at Q25 with fastp and then assembled into clones with MiXCR by TCRdb, keeping productive beta chains. Each entry is one CDR3 protein sequence, shown with its most common DNA and genes. The sample data list 350,000 to 400,000 distinct CDR3 sequences, and about 14% of these were observed just once. In total, the top ten clones hold approximately 21% of the sample.

The sequencing used peripheral blood mononuclear cells (PBMCs), collected at new diagnosis, from a patient treated with antithyroid drugs. These receptors were taken from a female donor with Graves disease.

In this sample, this clonotype turned up a few times. The chain joins TRBV12-5 to TRBJ2-2; no clear D. The CDR3 is 12 amino acids. CDR1 is LGHNT and CDR2 is FRNRAP in the germline V gene. The V end lost 3 bases, the J end lost 8 bases, and 7 bases lay between the germline ends. The CDR3 region has the DNA TGTGCTAGTGGTTTACGTAGAGGGGAGCTGTTTTTT. As protein: CASGLRRGELFF.

Details on this clonotype: A much larger clone differs from this one at a single base, so this may be a read error. This chain connects TRBV3-1 to TRBJ2-1; D uncertain. The CDR3 runs to 14 residues. CDR1 LGHDT and CDR2 YNNKEL come from the germline V gene (reference sequence). CDR3 residues: CASSQDRRYNGQFF. The CDR3 bases are TGTGCCAGCAGCCAAGATAGACGTTACAATGGGCAGTTCTTC.

This clonotype has a count of ten or more. V and J are TRBV27 and TRBJ2-7; no clear D gene. The CDR3 has 13 amino acids. V was shortened by 4 bases and J by 3 bases, with 10 bases between the two germline ends. Per the germline V gene, CDR1 is MNHEY and CDR2 is SMNVEV (reference sequence). Here the CDR3 DNA reads TGTGCCAGCAGTTCTGGAGCGATCTACGAGCAGTACTTC. Translation: CASSSGAIYEQYF.

This clonotype was seen repeatedly, ten times or more. The chain couples TRBV7-9 to TRBJ1-4, with TRBD1 identical over 12 bases. Germline V gene sequence: CDR1 SEHNR, CDR2 FQNEAQ (reference sequence). V was pared by 2 bases and J by 7 bases, with 2 bases of the junction left unmatched. The CDR3 contains 15 residues. The CDR3 reads CASSLTGQGAEKLFF. CDR3 sequence (DNA): TGTGCCAGCAGCTTAACGGGACAGGGGGCTGAAAAACTGTTTTTT.

This clonotype occurred many times. The chain recombines TRBV20-1 with TRBJ2-3; tentative D call: TRBD2 (5 bases). CDR1 is DFQATT and CDR2 is SNEGSKA in the germline V gene (reference sequence). V lost 6 bases, J lost 0 bases, and 13 bases lay in between. This CDR3 spans 14 amino acids. DNA of the CDR3: TGCAGTGCCGGTCGGGCGGGTAGCACAGATACGCAGTATTTT. It codes for CSAGRAGSTDTQYF.

The chain carries TRBV19 and TRBJ2-1; tentatively, D is TRBD2 (6 bases). Trimming pared 0 bases from V and 9 bases from J, leaving 18 bases between. CDR1 LNHDA and CDR2 SQIVND come from the germline V gene (reference sequence). This CDR3 is 16 amino acids long. The CDR3 coding sequence is TGTGCCAGTAGTATAGATGCCGGGACTCAGTCCACTGAGCAGTTCTTC. It yields the protein CASSIDAGTQSTEQFF.

The chain has TRBV5-1 and TRBJ2-1; 10 bases map to TRBD2. The trim removed 0 bases at V and 8 bases at J, leaving 5 bases unmatched. The CDR3 has 15 amino acids. CDR1 and CDR2 from the germline V gene are SGHRS and YFSETQ. CDR3 sequence reads: CASSLESSGGDEQFF. CDR3 nucleotides: TGCGCCAGCAGCTTGGAGTCTAGCGGGGGCGATGAGCAGTTCTTC.

This clonotype was seen repeatedly, ten times or more. This rearrangement joins TRBV5-1 to TRBJ1-1; D may be TRBD1 (5 bases). There are 15 residues in the CDR3. The germline V gene has CDR1 SGHRS and CDR2 YFSETQ. V lost 4 bases and J lost 0, with 13 bases in between. In DNA, the CDR3 is TGCGCCAGCAGCCCGTCCGGGACTTTGAACACTGAAGCTTTCTTT. This translates into CASSPSGTLNTEAFF.

This clonotype was seen many times. The chain couples TRBV7-9 to TRBJ2-7; D is undetermined. Between the trimmed V and J ends, which lost 6 bases and 6 bases, there was a span of 15 bases. From germline, CDR1 is SEHNR and CDR2 FQNEAQ (reference sequence). The CDR3 totals 13 residues. DNA of the CDR3: TGTGCCAGCAGAAACTCCCTAAGCCCCGAGCAGTACTTC. This sequence encodes CASRNSLSPEQYF.

This clonotype was recorded at least ten times. The chain combines TRBV28 with TRBJ2-1, with TRBD2 matching 10 bases. V lost 2 bases and J lost 7; bases outside the gene matches: 8. CDR3 length: 16 residues. From germline, CDR1 is MDHEN and CDR2 SYDVKM. The CDR3 region is CASSLGVAGGRNEQFF. Written as DNA, the CDR3 is TGTGCCAGCAGTTTAGGGGTAGCGGGAGGTAGAAATGAGCAGTTCTTC.

This clonotype has ten or more counts. The CDR3 protein is CSLTGGGEKLFF. In DNA, the CDR3 is TGCAGCCTGACAGGCGGAGGTGAAAAACTGTTTTTT. The chain recombines TRBV20-1 with TRBJ1-4; D may be TRBD1 (6 bases). CDR1 is DFQATT and CDR2 is SNEGSKA in the germline V gene (reference sequence). CDR3 length: 12 amino acids.

The rearrangement joins TRBV3-1 to TRBJ1-1; D possibly corresponds to TRBD1 (5 bases). This CDR3 has 15 residues. Deletions cut 0 bases from V and 6 bases from J, with 14 bases between. Per germline, CDR1 LGHDT and CDR2 YNNKEL (reference sequence). Here the CDR3 reads CASSQEEGRGPEAFF. The CDR3 DNA follows: TGTGCCAGCAGCCAAGAAGAGGGGCGGGGACCTGAAGCTTTCTTT.

This clonotype was recorded at least ten times. The chain carries TRBV6-2 or TRBV6-3 and TRBJ1-5, with a tentative D call TRBD1 (5 bases). This CDR3 has 14 amino acids. V lost 5 bases, J lost 2 bases, and 10 bases lay in between. Germline lookup yields CDR1 MNHEY and CDR2 SVGEGT. CDR3 bases: TGTGCCAGCAGTACAACCAGGGGCAATCAGCCCCAGCATTTT. It is translated as CASSTTRGNQPQHF.

Points on this clonotype: A read error may produce the germline difference seen at one junction end. The chain combines TRBV19 with TRBJ2-4; 7 nucleotides line up with TRBD2. There are 12 residues in the CDR3. CDR1 is LNHDA and CDR2 is SQIVND in the germline V gene (reference sequence). This CDR3 is CASSPRDYILYF. CDR3 sequence (DNA): TGTGCCAGTAGTCCCCGGGACTACATTCTGTACTTC.

This clonotype has a count of ten or more. The chain uses TRBV20-1 and TRBJ2-7; 8 positions agree with TRBD1. The germline V gene encodes CDR1 DFQATT and CDR2 SNEGSKA (reference sequence). V shed 1 base, J shed 4 bases, and the junction held 9 bases outside the gene matches. The CDR3 runs 15 residues. The CDR3 nucleotides are TGCAGTGCTAGAGGCGGCGGACAGGGTCAATACGAGCAGTACTTC. Its translation: CSARGGGQGQYEQYF.

This clonotype was observed a few times. This rearrangement joins TRBV5-1 to TRBJ1-2; D ambiguous. With 1 base removed from V and 4 bases from J, the gap between germline ends came to 14 bases. The CDR3 totals 15 residues. Germline V CDR1 and CDR2: SGHRS, YFSETQ. DNA for the CDR3: TGCGCCAGCAGCTTGCATCTCACGGATGGCTATGGCTACACCTTC. Translated: CASSLHLTDGYGYTF.

V and J are TRBV10-3 and TRBJ2-3, with 10 bases lining up with TRBD2. Germline CDR1 ENHRY, CDR2 SYGVKD. The CDR3 is made up of 18 amino acids. Trimming cost V 3 bases and J 1 base; bases outside gene matches: 10. The DNA of the CDR3 is TGTGCCATCAGTGACCCTAGCGGGGGCCCGCTAGGCACAGATACGCAGTATTTT. This sequence encodes CAISDPSGGPLGTDTQYF.

The chain joins TRBV29-1 to TRBJ1-2; D remains ambiguous. Per the germline V gene, CDR1 is SQVTM and CDR2 is ANQGSEA. The V and J ends lost 3 bases and 8 bases respectively, with 22 bases between them. The CDR3 runs to 15 residues. This chain's CDR3 is CSVDAQFADSGGYTF. As DNA, the CDR3 is TGCAGCGTTGACGCCCAATTTGCCGATTCGGGGGGCTACACCTTC.

This clonotype was picked up a small number of times. The V gene is TRBV10-3, the J gene TRBJ1-2, with 9 positions matching TRBD1. CDR3 length: 16 amino acids. Trimming took 2 bases from V and 4 from J; bases not matched to a gene: 8. Germline V CDR1 and CDR2: ENHRY, SYGVKD. CDR3 region: CAISERDRATGYGYTF. For the CDR3, the DNA is TGTGCCATCAGTGAGAGGGACAGGGCAACGGGCTATGGCTACACCTTC.

This clonotype was counted many times. V usage is TRBV20-1 and J usage is TRBJ2-1; 11 nucleotides agree with TRBD2. V shed 3 bases and J 1 base; nucleotides not matched to a gene: 8. The germline V gene encodes CDR1 DFQATT and CDR2 SNEGSKA (reference sequence). The CDR3 has 17 residues. The CDR3 here is CSASGQTSGRSYNEQFF. CDR3 nucleotides: TGCAGTGCTAGTGGTCAAACTAGCGGGAGATCCTACAATGAGCAGTTCTTC.

This clonotype came up a few times. The rearrangement joins TRBV4-1 to TRBJ1-3; maybe TRBD1 (6 bases). The length of the CDR3 is 16 residues. V was pared by 2 bases and J by 7 bases, with 18 bases between. Per germline, CDR1 MGHRA and CDR2 YSYEKL. CDR3 region: CASSQRNTGWWNTIYF. CDR3 sequence (DNA): TGCGCCAGCAGCCAACGAAATACAGGGTGGTGGAACACCATATATTTT.

This clonotype was seen ten or more times. This rearrangement joins TRBV27 to TRBJ1-1; 10 bases map to TRBD1. There are 15 residues in the CDR3. Germline CDR1 reads MNHEY; CDR2 reads SMNVEV (reference sequence). The junction had 8 bases not matched to a gene; V was cut back by 6 bases and J by 4 bases. The DNA of the CDR3 is TGTGCCAGCAGGCGGACAGGGGGACTCAGCACTGAAGCTTTCTTT. Protein sequence: CASRRTGGLSTEAFF.

At least ten counts were recorded for this clonotype. The rearrangement uses TRBV2 and TRBJ1-1; D gene uncertain. V was cut by 8 bases and J by 7 bases, with 23 bases left in between. The CDR3 consists of 15 residues. The germline gives CDR1 SNHLY, CDR2 FYNNEI. CDR3 nucleotides: TGTGCCAGCGACCTCTCGGGGTTGCTCGAAATTGAAGCTTTCTTT. Translating gives CASDLSGLLEIEAFF.

The table lists this clonotype with many counts. This chain uses TRBV29-1 with TRBJ2-1, with 7 bases matching TRBD1. This CDR3 comprises 12 residues. The junction had 3 bases not matched to a gene; V was cut back by 6 bases and J by 4 bases. CDR1 and CDR2 (germline): SQVTM, ANQGSEA. The CDR3 DNA is TGCAGCGTAGGGACAGTTTACAATGAGCAGTTCTTC. This translates into CSVGTVYNEQFF.

At least ten counts were recorded for this clonotype. This rearrangement joins TRBV12-3 or TRBV12-4 to TRBJ1-1; unclear D gene. The CDR3 contains 12 residues. Trimming took off 3 bases at V and 4 bases at J, with 6 bases between the two ends. The CDR3 loop reads CASSLYGTEAFF. The CDR3 bases are TGTGCCAGCAGTTTGTATGGCACTGAAGCTTTCTTT.

The rearrangement joins TRBV4-1 to TRBJ1-5; D remains unclear. The germline V gene encodes CDR1 MGHRA and CDR2 YSYEKL. Trimming shortened V by 3 bases and J by 2 bases, and 8 bases separated the two germline ends. The CDR3 totals 14 residues. The CDR3 coding sequence is TGCGCCAGCAGCCAGGTGGTTGGCAATCAGCCCCAGCATTTT. As protein: CASSQVVGNQPQHF.

This clonotype appeared many times. The chain recombines TRBV27 with TRBJ2-6; perhaps D is TRBD1 or TRBD2 (5 bases each). Trimming took off 3 bases at V and 1 base at J, with 7 bases between the two ends. The CDR3 is 15 amino acids. Germline loops: CDR1 MNHEY, CDR2 SMNVEV (reference sequence). The CDR3 protein is CASSLGVSGANVLTF. Written as DNA, the CDR3 is TGTGCCAGCAGTTTGGGGGTATCTGGGGCCAACGTCCTGACTTTC. Together with reference TRBV27 and TRBJ2-6, the CDR3 gives the full variable domain: EAQVTQNPRYLITVTGKKLTVTCSQNMNHEYMSWYRQDPGLGLRQIYYSMNVEVTDKGDVPEGYKVSRKEKRNFPLILESPSPNQTSLYFCASSLGVSGANVLTFGAGSRLTVL.

The chain recombines TRBV4-1 with TRBJ2-1; 7 bases match TRBD2. The CDR3 extends over 16 amino acids. Germline V gene sequence: CDR1 MGHRA, CDR2 YSYEKL. V was pared by 3 bases and J by 9 bases, with 14 bases of the junction left unmatched. The CDR3 DNA follows: TGCGCCAGCAGCCATCTCCCGACTAGCTGGTACCGTGAGCAGTTCTTC. It encodes CASSHLPTSWYREQFF.